This T cell receptor beta chain derives from a study of blood T cell repertoires in COVID-19 (dated by TCRdb to about 2020). In the study overall: Samples from collaborators originated in the United States, Italy and Spain and spanned both the acute and convalescent phases of COVID-19. The prospective study material was composed of cDNA or gDNA derived from T cells, B-cell-depleted T cells, or PBMCs. Deeply sampled blood TCRbeta repertoires from subjects exposed to, actively infected with, or recovered from COVID-19 were included in the dataset. The repertoires were made available in a free public database intended to serve as a resource for research on the immune response to SARS-CoV-2. Samples came from the ongoing ImmuneRACE study (first 160 participants) plus 1,254 subjects from 6 global collaborators. The sample metadata nearly always contained a de-identified subject ID, COVID-19 status, age in years and sex. HLA class I and class II types, where available, came from metadata supplied by the sample provider rather than from assay-based typing. The full study reports these points: Clinical and demographic metadata were provided uncurated, with the amount varying by source and participant.

TCRbeta CDR3 regions were amplified from genomic DNA using the immunoSEQ Assay, a bias-controlled multiplex PCR. The study's processing was this. Within the assay, amplification of reference gene primers was used to estimate how many nucleated cells each sample contained. Sequence reads were collapsed and filtered to measure the absolute abundance of every unique TCRbeta CDR3 rearrangement. For each sample, productive Simpson clonality was calculated as the square root of Simpson's diversity index across productive rearrangements. TCRdb obtained this table from immuneACCESS and retained in-frame rearrangements with V and J assigned. These tables miss some clones; where compared with another copy, unresolved V genes account for less than half of the shortfall, and the remainder is unexplained. That table supplies the V and J calls and clone size; D and trimming were determined from the DNA. The sample table contains more than 85,000 clones; only one count was recorded for about 89% of them. Clones ranked in the top ten supply about a sixth of the sample.

Each collaborating institution followed its own protocols to collect whole blood in K2EDTA tubes. Collaborator samples were shipped for TCRbeta analysis as frozen whole blood, isolated PBMCs, or DNA extracted from either sample type. In regard to this clone: The antigen this receptor binds is unknown. No base-level quality is on record; no much larger clone is a single base apart.

Source material: peripheral blood. The origin of this receptor is a human donor in a cohort sampled during active COVID-19.

The CDR3 region: CASSLQGAEKTQYF. The sequenced DNA: TGCGCCAGCAGCCTACAGGGGGCTGAGAAGACCCAGTACTTC. The sequence joins TRBV5-1 to TRBJ2-5, with TRBD1 matching 9 junction bases. Trimming leaves V shorter by 4 bases and J shorter by 6 bases, with the junction holding 7 bases beyond the gene matches. The germline V gene gives CDR1 as SGHRS and CDR2 as YFSETQ. Including the terminal cysteine and phenylalanine, the CDR3 comprises 14 residues. Here the CDR3 DNA is all that survives: 42 bases in frame from base 1.